Shown below are 9 T cell receptor beta chains from a single sample sequenced in a study of blood T cell repertoires in COVID-19. Sequenced by immunoSEQ multiplex PCR; TCRdb stores in-frame clones only, minus some. The data contain some 150,000 clones, about 80% of them seen just once; the ten biggest clones take up under 9.5%. The sequenced sample consisted of PBMCs or T cells enriched from blood (not recorded which). These TCRs come from a man aged 45-65 years who had recovered from COVID-19.

The genes are TRBV6-5 and TRBJ2-1; 10 bases are shared with TRBD1. Germline lookup yields CDR1 MNHEY and CDR2 SVGAGI. The V gene end was trimmed by 6 bases and the J gene end by 4 bases; junction bases not matched to a gene: 6. The length of the CDR3 is 15 residues. Written as DNA, the CDR3 is TGTGCCAGCAGCCGAACGGGACAGGGGTACAATGAGCAGTTCTTC. This codes for CASSRTGQGYNEQFF.

This clone was picked up one time. The genes are TRBV28 and TRBJ1-2, with TRBD1 matching over 8 bases. V was clipped by 4 bases and J by 0 bases; unmatched bases: 10. The germline gives CDR1 MDHEN, CDR2 SYDVKM. The CDR3 runs to 17 residues. Here the CDR3 reads CASSSSISGGANYGYTF. The CDR3 nucleotides read TGTGCCAGCAGTTCCTCCATCTCAGGGGGCGCTAACTATGGCTACACCTTC.

There are a few counts of this clone. The chain employs TRBV2 and TRBJ1-1; 10 bases are shared with TRBD1. V shed 3 bases, J shed 3 bases, and the junction held 1 base outside the gene matches. The CDR3 runs to 14 residues. CDR1 is SNHLY and CDR2 is FYNNEI in the germline V gene. The CDR3 loop reads CASSDDRGHTEAFF. CDR3 bases: TGTGCCAGCAGTGATGACAGGGGGCACACTGAAGCTTTCTTT. Using reference TRBV2 and TRBJ1-1 for the parts outside the CDR3, the full variable domain is EPEVTQTPSHQVTQMGQEVILRCVPISNHLYFYWYRQILGQKVEFLVSFYNNEISEKSEIFDDQFSVERPDGSNFTLKIRSTKLEDSAMYFCASSDDRGHTEAFFGQGTRLTVV.

This chain connects TRBV24-1 to TRBJ1-4; TRBD1 aligns across 9 bases. Losses at the gene ends were 6 bases for V and 5 bases for J; bases not matched to a gene: 15. There are 18 residues in the CDR3. CDR1 and CDR2 (germline): KGHDR, SFDVKD. The CDR3 DNA reads TGTGCCACCAGTTCTGCACAGGGGGCTTCGGAGTCGAATGAAAAACTGTTTTTT. Protein sequence: CATSSAQGASESNEKLFF.

This clone was observed a single time. This rearrangement joins TRBV18 to TRBJ1-5; the D gene is possibly TRBD1 (6 bases). The germline V and J ends were trimmed by 4 bases and 1 base, with 8 bases remaining between them. CDR1 is KGHSH, CDR2 LQKENI, per germline. CDR3 length: 14 amino acids. In DNA form, the CDR3 reads TGTGCCAGCTCACAACAGGGCAGCAATCAGCCCCAGCATTTT. It translates to CASSQQGSNQPQHF.

This chain links TRBV5-1 with TRBJ2-5; 11 nucleotides line up with TRBD2. V lost 3 bases, J lost 0 bases, and 1 base stayed unmatched. CDR1 and CDR2 (germline): SGHRS, YFSETQ. The CDR3 runs to 15 residues. CDR3 DNA: TGCGCCAGCAGCTGGGGACTAGCGGACCAAGAGACCCAGTACTTC. It codes for CASSWGLADQETQYF.

The V and J genes are TRBV19 and TRBJ1-5, with TRBD1 matching 9 bases. This CDR3 has 14 residues. V gave up 2 bases and J gave up 6 bases; unmatched junction bases: 2. Germline lookup yields CDR1 LNHDA and CDR2 SQIVND (reference sequence). The CDR3 DNA reads as TGTGCCAGTAGTATACGGGACAGGGCTCAGCCCCAGCATTTT. Translation: CASSIRDRAQPQHF.

The sample holds one count of this clone. As DNA, the CDR3 is TGTGCCAGTAGTACCCCCCCGACAGGAATCACAGATACGCAGTATTTT. This translates into CASSTPPTGITDTQYF. V usage is TRBV19 and J usage is TRBJ2-3, with D maybe TRBD1 (6 bases). The CDR3 contains 16 residues. V was clipped by 4 bases and J by 2 bases, with 16 bases between them. Germline-derived CDR1 and CDR2 are LNHDA and SQIVND (reference sequence).

The rearrangement joins TRBV2 to TRBJ1-1; D unclear. Trimming cost V 2 bases and J 4 bases, with 14 bases left between them. The CDR3 length is 15 residues. Germline loops: CDR1 SNHLY, CDR2 FYNNEI. CDR3 sequence reads: CASSENRLSGTEAFF. The CDR3 nucleotides are TGTGCCAGCAGTGAAAATCGTTTATCCGGCACTGAAGCTTTCTTT.